The 11 T cell receptor beta chains in this list originate from one sample, sequenced in a study of regulatory T cells in long-lasting Graves disease. Researchers made TCR beta libraries by using iRepertoire HTBI primers and running Arm-PCR on CDR3 regions. TCRdb used MiXCR to reprocess the multiplex PCR reads, holding one entry per CDR3 protein. The table lists a few hundred thousand distinct CDR3 sequences, about 15% of them singletons. This sample's time point: newly diagnosed GD, antithyroid drugs for less than 3 months. The TCR library used RNA extracted from PBMCs. These data also featured in a second study, about T cells in Graves' hyperthyroidism and ophthalmopathy.

The source material was peripheral blood mononuclear cells (PBMCs), sampled at new diagnosis, from a patient treated with antithyroid drugs. These receptors all come from a woman aged 50 to 60 with Graves disease.

This sequence joins TRBV18 and TRBJ2-1; 9 bases match TRBD2. With 3 bases clipped from V and 9 bases from J, the junction kept 12 bases outside the gene matches. The V gene's germline CDR1 is KGHSH and CDR2 LQKENI. This CDR3 is 16 amino acids long. CDR3 bases: TGTGCCAGCTCACCTGGCTTAGCGGGAGAGTGGGGTGAGCAGTTCTTC. The encoded protein is CASSPGLAGEWGEQFF.

The sample holds many counts of this clonotype. The chain employs TRBV5-1 and TRBJ1-2; unclear D gene. Germline V gene sequence: CDR1 SGHRS, CDR2 YFSETQ. The CDR3 length is 13 residues. Deletions cut 0 bases from V and 7 bases from J, with 10 bases between. The CDR3 sequence is CASSLAGVGGYTF. CDR3 nucleotide sequence: TGCGCCAGCAGCTTGGCCGGGGTCGGTGGCTACACCTTC. The whole variable domain, remainder taken from reference TRBV5-1 and TRBJ1-2, is KAGVTQTPRYLIKTRGQQVTLSCSPISGHRSVSWYQQTPGQGLQFLFEYFSETQRNKGNFPGRFSGRQFSNSRSEMNVSTLELGDSALYLCASSLAGVGGYTFGSGTRLTVV.

This chain joins TRBV20-1 and TRBJ1-4; 8 bases agree with TRBD1. In germline, CDR1 is DFQATT, CDR2 SNEGSKA (reference sequence). Trimming removed 3 bases from V and 5 bases from J; junction bases left unmatched: 2. This CDR3 has 13 amino acids. CDR3 residues: CSASGTGNEKLFF. CDR3 sequence (DNA): TGCAGTGCTAGTGGGACAGGCAATGAAAAACTGTTTTTT.

This clonotype was seen repeatedly, ten times or more. The rearrangement joins TRBV6-5 to TRBJ2-3; D gene uncertain. Germline CDR1 MNHEY, CDR2 SVGAGI. The CDR3 runs to 13 residues. V gave up 1 base and J gave up 2 bases, with 4 bases separating them. The CDR3 spells CASSYWSTDTQYF. CDR3 DNA: TGTGCCAGCAGTTACTGGTCCACAGATACGCAGTATTTT.

V is TRBV6-2 or TRBV6-3 and J is TRBJ2-1, with 11 nucleotides matching TRBD2. CDR1 is MNHEY and CDR2 is SVGEGT in the germline V gene. The ends lost 5 bases at V and 6 bases at J; junction bases unmatched: 6. This CDR3 comprises 15 residues. The CDR3 loop reads CASSDWTSGFNEQFF. The CDR3 DNA follows: TGTGCCAGCAGTGACTGGACTAGCGGGTTCAATGAGCAGTTCTTC.

This clonotype was seen once. The CDR3 DNA follows: TGTGCCAGCAGTTTACTGCTCGAGGCTGGCTATGGCTACACCTTC. Its translation: CASSLLLEAGYGYTF. The chain carries TRBV12-3 or TRBV12-4 and TRBJ1-2; D is unclear. Trimming stripped 2 bases from V and 4 bases from J, with 14 bases between. The CDR3 spans 15 residues.

There are a few counts of this clonotype. The chain combines TRBV11-2 with TRBJ2-3; the match to TRBD2 covers 14 bases. Germline loops: CDR1 SGHAT, CDR2 FQNNGV. The length of the CDR3 is 20 residues. Trimming took 5 bases from V and 3 from J; bases not matched to a gene: 16. CDR3 region: CASSPTGPGLAGEGTDTQYF. In nucleotides, the CDR3 is TGTGCCAGCAGCCCTACGGGGCCGGGACTAGCGGGAGAAGGAACAGATACGCAGTATTTT.

There are a few counts of this clonotype. The CDR3 sequence: CASTARRGRYTGELFF. CDR3 coding DNA: TGTGCCAGTACTGCTCGCAGGGGGCGGTACACCGGGGAGCTGTTTTTT. V and J are TRBV19 and TRBJ2-2, with TRBD1 matching over 8 bases. The CDR3 runs 16 residues. The J segment lost 3 bases and the V segment lost 7 bases, leaving 10 bases of the junction unmatched. Per germline, CDR1 LNHDA and CDR2 SQIVND (reference sequence).

This clonotype has at least ten counts. The V and J genes are TRBV11-2 and TRBJ2-5, with D possibly being TRBD1 (5 bases). The V and J ends lost 0 bases and 5 bases respectively, with 19 bases between them. The CDR3 is 17 residues long. In germline, CDR1 is SGHAT, CDR2 FQNNGV. CDR3 sequence (DNA): TGTGCCAGCAGCTTAGATTACGGCAGGGCTGGCATGGAGACCCAGTACTTC. As protein: CASSLDYGRAGMETQYF. The full variable domain, with the rest looked up from reference TRBV11-2 and TRBJ2-5, is EAGVAQSPRYKIIEKRQSVAFWCNPISGHATLYWYQQILGQGPKLLIQFQNNGVVDDSQLPKDRFSAERLKGVDSTLKIQPAKLEDSAVYLCASSLDYGRAGMETQYFGPGTRLLVL.

Many counts were recorded for this clonotype. The chain joins TRBV5-1 to TRBJ1-5, with D unresolved. The CDR3 has 14 amino acids. CDR1 and CDR2 from the germline V gene are SGHRS and YFSETQ. V was shortened by 1 base and J by 5 bases, with 10 bases between the two germline ends. The CDR3 protein is CASSLWGEDQPQHF. CDR3 coding DNA: TGCGCCAGCAGCTTGTGGGGTGAGGATCAGCCCCAGCATTTT. Combining the CDR3 with reference TRBV5-1 and TRBJ1-5 gives the whole variable domain KAGVTQTPRYLIKTRGQQVTLSCSPISGHRSVSWYQQTPGQGLQFLFEYFSETQRNKGNFPGRFSGRQFSNSRSEMNVSTLELGDSALYLCASSLWGEDQPQHFGDGTRLSIL.

V is TRBV5-6 and J is TRBJ1-2; weak D call: TRBD1 (5 bases). The length of the CDR3 is 11 residues. Germline CDR1 SGHDT, CDR2 YYEEEE. V dropped 2 bases and J dropped 7 bases, with 6 bases sitting between them. CDR3 nucleotides: TGTGCCAGCAGCTTCGGGGCTGGCTACACCTTC. This sequence encodes CASSFGAGYTF.